Shown below are 6 T cell receptor beta chains from a single sample sequenced in a study of blood T cell repertoires in COVID-19. The table came from immunoSEQ multiplex PCR; TCRdb's copy has only in-frame clones and leaves some out. The repertoire has about 190,000 clones, roughly nine tenths of them found once; the top ten carry 1.1%. Sequencing was carried out using peripheral blood. All receptors come from a man aged 30 to 39 with acute or convalescent COVID-19.

The rearrangement links TRBV28 to TRBJ1-3; a possible D gene is TRBD1 (6 bases). The CDR3 runs 17 residues. CDR1 MDHEN and CDR2 SYDVKM come from the germline V gene. Trimming stripped 7 bases from V and 0 bases from J, with 19 bases between. DNA of the CDR3: TGTGCCAGCACCAATGGGGGCACCTTATACTCTGGAAACACCATATATTTT. Amino acid sequence: CASTNGGTLYSGNTIYF.

The gene calls are TRBV14 and TRBJ2-7, with 8 positions matching TRBD2. Germline trimming cut 4 bases from V and 9 bases from J; bases unmatched to any gene: 11. This CDR3 has 14 amino acids. Germline CDR1 is SGHDN and CDR2 is FVKESK. CDR3 nucleotides: TGTGCCAGCAGCCTCGGCGGGGGGCCCGGCGGGCAGTACTTC. This codes for CASSLGGGPGGQYF.

This sequence joins TRBV2 and TRBJ2-3; tentative D call: TRBD1 (5 bases). V was shortened by 6 bases and J by 1 base, with 5 bases between the two germline ends. This CDR3 is 12 amino acids long. Germline CDR1 reads SNHLY; CDR2 reads FYNNEI. CDR3 nucleotides: TGTGCCAGCAGACAGGGCACAGATACGCAGTATTTT. It yields the protein CASRQGTDTQYF. Supplemented by reference TRBV2 and TRBJ2-3, the full variable domain reads EPEVTQTPSHQVTQMGQEVILRCVPISNHLYFYWYRQILGQKVEFLVSFYNNEISEKSEIFDDQFSVERPDGSNFTLKIRSTKLEDSAMYFCASRQGTDTQYFGPGTRLTVL.

Only a few counts were recorded for this clone. The chain is built from TRBV30 and TRBJ2-3; D is perhaps TRBD1 (5 bases). Germline values: CDR1 GTSNPN, CDR2 SVGIG (reference sequence). V was cut by 5 bases and J by 3 bases, with 18 bases left in between. This CDR3 is built from 15 residues. The CDR3 loop is CAWSLLWGRTDTQYF. CDR3 sequence (DNA): TGTGCCTGGTCCCTACTCTGGGGCCGGACAGATACGCAGTATTTT.

V is TRBV6-5 and J is TRBJ1-1; tentatively, D is TRBD1 (6 bases). Germline assignment: CDR1 MNHEY and CDR2 SVGAGI. The length of the CDR3 is 14 residues. V was pared by 5 bases and J by 4 bases, with 14 bases between. CDR3 amino acids: CASSTRGYGTEAFF. CDR3 nucleotides: TGTGCCAGCAGTACTAGGGGGTATGGCACTGAAGCTTTCTTT.

The chain links TRBV7-8 to TRBJ1-2, with 7 bases that match TRBD1. CDR1 and CDR2 from the germline V gene are SGHVS and FQNEAQ. This CDR3 contains 14 residues. The J segment lost 2 bases and the V segment lost 5 bases, leaving 5 bases of the junction unmatched. CDR3 loop: CASSNPGGNYGYTF. DNA of the CDR3: TGTGCCAGCAGCAATCCAGGGGGAAACTATGGCTACACCTTC.